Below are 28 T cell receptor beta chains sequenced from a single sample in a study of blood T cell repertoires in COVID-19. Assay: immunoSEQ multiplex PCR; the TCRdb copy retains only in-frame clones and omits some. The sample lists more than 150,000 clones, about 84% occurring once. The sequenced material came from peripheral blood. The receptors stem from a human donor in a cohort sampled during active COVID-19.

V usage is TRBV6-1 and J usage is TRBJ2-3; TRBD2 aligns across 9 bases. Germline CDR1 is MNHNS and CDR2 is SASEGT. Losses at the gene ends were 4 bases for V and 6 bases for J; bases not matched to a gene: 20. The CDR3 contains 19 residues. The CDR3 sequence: CASSAQPPPGLATSDTQYF. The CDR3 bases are TGTGCCAGCAGTGCGCAGCCTCCACCGGGACTAGCTACTTCCGATACGCAGTATTTT.

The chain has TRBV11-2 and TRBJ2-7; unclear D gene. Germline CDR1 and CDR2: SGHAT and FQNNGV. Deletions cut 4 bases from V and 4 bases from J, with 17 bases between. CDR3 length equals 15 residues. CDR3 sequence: CASSSPIRVVYEQYF. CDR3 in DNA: TGTGCCAGCAGCTCCCCCATTCGGGTAGTGTACGAGCAGTACTTC.

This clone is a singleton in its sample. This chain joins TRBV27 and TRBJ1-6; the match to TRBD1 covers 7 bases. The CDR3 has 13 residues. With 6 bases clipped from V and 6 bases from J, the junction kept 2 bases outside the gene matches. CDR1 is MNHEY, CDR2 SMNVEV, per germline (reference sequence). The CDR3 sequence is CASSTGVNSPLHF. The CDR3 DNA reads TGTGCCAGCAGCACAGGGGTTAATTCACCCCTCCACTTT.

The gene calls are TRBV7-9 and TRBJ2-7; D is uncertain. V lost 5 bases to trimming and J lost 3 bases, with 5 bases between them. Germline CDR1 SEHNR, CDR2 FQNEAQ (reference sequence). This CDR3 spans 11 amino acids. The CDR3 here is CASSPVYEQYF. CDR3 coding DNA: TGTGCCAGCAGCCCCGTCTACGAGCAGTACTTC.

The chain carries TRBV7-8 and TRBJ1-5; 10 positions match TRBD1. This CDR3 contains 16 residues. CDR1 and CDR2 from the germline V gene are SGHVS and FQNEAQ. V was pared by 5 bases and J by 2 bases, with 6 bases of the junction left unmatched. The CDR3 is CASSVRTGGGNQPQHF. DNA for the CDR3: TGTGCCAGCAGCGTGAGGACAGGGGGTGGCAATCAGCCCCAGCATTTT.

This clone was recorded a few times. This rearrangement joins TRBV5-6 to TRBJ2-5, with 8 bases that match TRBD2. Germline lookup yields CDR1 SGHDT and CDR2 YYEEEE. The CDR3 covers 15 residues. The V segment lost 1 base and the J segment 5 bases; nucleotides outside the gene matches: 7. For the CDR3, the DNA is TGTGCCAGCAGCTTGTTCGGGGCTAGCGGGGAGACCCAGTACTTC. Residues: CASSLFGASGETQYF.

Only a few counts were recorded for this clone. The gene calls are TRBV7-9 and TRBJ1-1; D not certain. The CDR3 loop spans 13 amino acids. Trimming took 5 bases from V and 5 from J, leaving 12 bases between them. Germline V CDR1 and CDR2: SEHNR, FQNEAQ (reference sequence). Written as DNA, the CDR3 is TGTGCCAGCAGCCTGGATCCAGGAACTGAAGCTTTCTTT. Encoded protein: CASSLDPGTEAFF.

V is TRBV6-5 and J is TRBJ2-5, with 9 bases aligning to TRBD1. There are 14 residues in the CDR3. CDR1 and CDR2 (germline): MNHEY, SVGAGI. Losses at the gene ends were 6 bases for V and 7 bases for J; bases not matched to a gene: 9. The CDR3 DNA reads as TGTGCCAGCAGACGGACAGGGGATGGTGGGACCCAGTACTTC. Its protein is CASRRTGDGGTQYF.

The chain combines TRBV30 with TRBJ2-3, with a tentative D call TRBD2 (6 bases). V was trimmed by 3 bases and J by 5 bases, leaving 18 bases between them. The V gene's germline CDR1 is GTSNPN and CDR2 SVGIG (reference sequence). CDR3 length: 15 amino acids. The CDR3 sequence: CAWSGLAGRRDTQYF. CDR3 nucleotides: TGTGCCTGGAGCGGACTCGCGGGGAGAAGAGATACGCAGTATTTT.

CDR3 sequence (DNA): TGTGCCAGCAGTGAAACAGCCTACGAGCAGTACTTC. Translated: CASSETAYEQYF. This chain links TRBV2 with TRBJ2-7, with no clear D. CDR3 length: 12 amino acids. Trimming left V 2 bases short and J 2 bases short, with 4 bases between. The germline gives CDR1 SNHLY, CDR2 FYNNEI.

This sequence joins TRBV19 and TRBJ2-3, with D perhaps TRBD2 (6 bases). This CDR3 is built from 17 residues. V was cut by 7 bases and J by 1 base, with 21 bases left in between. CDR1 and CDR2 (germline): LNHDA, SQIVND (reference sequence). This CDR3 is CASTTKERVGGTDTQYF. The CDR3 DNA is TGTGCCAGTACCACTAAGGAGCGGGTTGGGGGCACAGATACGCAGTATTTT.

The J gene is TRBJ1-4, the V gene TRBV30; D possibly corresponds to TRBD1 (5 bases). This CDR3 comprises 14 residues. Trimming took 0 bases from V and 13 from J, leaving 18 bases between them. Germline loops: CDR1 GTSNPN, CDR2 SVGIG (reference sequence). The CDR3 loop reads CAWSVLGTTGALFF. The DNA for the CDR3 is TGTGCCTGGAGTGTATTGGGCACCACTGGGGCACTGTTTTTT.

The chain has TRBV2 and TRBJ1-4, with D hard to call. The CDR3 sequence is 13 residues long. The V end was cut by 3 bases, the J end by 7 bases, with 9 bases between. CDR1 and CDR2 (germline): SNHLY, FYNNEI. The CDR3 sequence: CASSDLGPEKLFF. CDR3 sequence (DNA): TGTGCCAGCAGTGACTTGGGCCCTGAAAAACTGTTTTTT.

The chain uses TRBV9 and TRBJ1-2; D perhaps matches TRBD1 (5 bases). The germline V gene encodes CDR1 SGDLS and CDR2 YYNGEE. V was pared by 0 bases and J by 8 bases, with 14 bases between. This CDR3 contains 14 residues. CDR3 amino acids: CASSVEVSGVGYTF. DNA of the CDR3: TGTGCCAGCAGCGTAGAGGTGTCGGGGGTCGGCTACACCTTC.

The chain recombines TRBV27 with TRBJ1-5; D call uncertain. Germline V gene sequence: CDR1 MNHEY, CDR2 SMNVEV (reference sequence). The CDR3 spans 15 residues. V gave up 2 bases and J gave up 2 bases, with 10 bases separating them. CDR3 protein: CASSLAGRRNQPQHF. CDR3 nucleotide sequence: TGTGCCAGCAGTTTAGCAGGTCGGCGCAATCAGCCCCAGCATTTT.

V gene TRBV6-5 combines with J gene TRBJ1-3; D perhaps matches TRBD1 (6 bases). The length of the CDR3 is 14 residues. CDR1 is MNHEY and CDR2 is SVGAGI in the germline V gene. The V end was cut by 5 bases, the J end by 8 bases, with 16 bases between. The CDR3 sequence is CASSLDRSSDTIYF. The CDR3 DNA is TGTGCCAGCAGTCTCGACAGGTCCTCAGACACCATATATTTT.

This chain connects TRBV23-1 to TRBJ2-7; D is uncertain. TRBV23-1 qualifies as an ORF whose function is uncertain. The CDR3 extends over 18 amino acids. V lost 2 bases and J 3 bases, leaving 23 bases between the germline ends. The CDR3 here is CASSQSLRSRNLFYEQYF. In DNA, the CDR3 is TGCGCCAGCAGTCAAAGCTTGAGGAGTCGGAACCTCTTCTACGAGCAGTACTTC.

The CDR3 spells CASSILTEMNTEAFF. The DNA for the CDR3 is TGTGCCAGTAGTATATTGACAGAAATGAACACTGAAGCTTTCTTT. The chain couples TRBV19 to TRBJ1-1, with D possibly matching TRBD1 (5 bases). In germline, CDR1 is LNHDA, CDR2 SQIVND (reference sequence). The CDR3 has 15 residues. V lost 2 bases and J lost 0, with 10 bases in between.

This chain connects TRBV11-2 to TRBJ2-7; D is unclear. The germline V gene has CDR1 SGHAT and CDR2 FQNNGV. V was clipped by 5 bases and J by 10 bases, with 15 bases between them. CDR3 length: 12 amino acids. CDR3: CASSPRYGSQYF. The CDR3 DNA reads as TGTGCCAGCAGCCCCAGGTATGGCTCCCAGTACTTC.

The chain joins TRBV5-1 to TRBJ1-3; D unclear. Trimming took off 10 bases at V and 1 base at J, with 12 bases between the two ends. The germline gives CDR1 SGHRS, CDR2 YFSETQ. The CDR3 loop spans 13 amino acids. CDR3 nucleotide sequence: TGCGCCCCACTGCCGGGGTCTGGAAACACCATATATTTT. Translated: CAPLPGSGNTIYF.

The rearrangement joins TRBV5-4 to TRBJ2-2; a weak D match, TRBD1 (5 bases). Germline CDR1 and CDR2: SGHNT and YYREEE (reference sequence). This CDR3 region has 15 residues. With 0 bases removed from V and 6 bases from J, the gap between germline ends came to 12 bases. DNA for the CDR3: TGTGCCAGCAGCTTGGACGGCAGGGTGGCCGGGGAGCTGTTTTTT. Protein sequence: CASSLDGRVAGELFF.

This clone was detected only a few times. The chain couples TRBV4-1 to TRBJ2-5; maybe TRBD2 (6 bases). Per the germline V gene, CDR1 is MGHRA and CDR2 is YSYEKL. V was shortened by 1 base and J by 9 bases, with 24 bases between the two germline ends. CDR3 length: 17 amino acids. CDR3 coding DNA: TGCGCCAGCAGCCAAGTTCGTAACCTAGCGAATCCAAGGGCCCAGTACTTC. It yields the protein CASSQVRNLANPRAQYF.

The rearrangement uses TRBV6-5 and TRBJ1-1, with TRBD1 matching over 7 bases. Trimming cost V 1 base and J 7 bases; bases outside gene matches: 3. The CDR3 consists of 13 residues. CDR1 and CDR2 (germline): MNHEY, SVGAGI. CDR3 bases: TGTGCCAGCAGTTACTATGGGGACAGTGAAGCTTTCTTT. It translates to CASSYYGDSEAFF.

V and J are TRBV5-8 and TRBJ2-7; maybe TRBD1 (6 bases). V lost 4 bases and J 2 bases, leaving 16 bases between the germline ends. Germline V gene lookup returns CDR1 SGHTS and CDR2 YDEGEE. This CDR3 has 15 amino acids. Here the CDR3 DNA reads TGTGCCAGCAGCGGTGGACAGAGACTCACCTACGAGCAGTACTTC. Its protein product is CASSGGQRLTYEQYF.

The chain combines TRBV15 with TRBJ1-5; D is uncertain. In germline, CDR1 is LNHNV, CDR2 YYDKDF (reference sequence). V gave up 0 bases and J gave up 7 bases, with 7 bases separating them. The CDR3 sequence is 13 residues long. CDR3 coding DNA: TGTGCCACCAGCAGAGAAGGAGGGCAGCCCCAGCATTTT. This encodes CATSREGGQPQHF.

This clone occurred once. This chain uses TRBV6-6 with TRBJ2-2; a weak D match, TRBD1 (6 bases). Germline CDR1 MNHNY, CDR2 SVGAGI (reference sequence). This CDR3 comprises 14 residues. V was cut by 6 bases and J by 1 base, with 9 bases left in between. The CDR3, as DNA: TGTGCCAGCAGGGACAGTTTGAACACCGGGGAGCTGTTTTTT. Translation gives CASRDSLNTGELFF.

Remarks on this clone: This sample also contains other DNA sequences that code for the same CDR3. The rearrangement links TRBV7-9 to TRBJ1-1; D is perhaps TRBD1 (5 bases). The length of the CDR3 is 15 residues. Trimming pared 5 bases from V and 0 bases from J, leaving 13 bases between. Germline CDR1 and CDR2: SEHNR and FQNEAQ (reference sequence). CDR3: CASSLGQGLNTEAFF. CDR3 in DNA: TGTGCCAGCAGCCTAGGGCAGGGTCTGAACACTGAAGCTTTCTTT. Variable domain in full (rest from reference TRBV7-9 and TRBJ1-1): DTGVSQNPRHKITKRGQNVTFRCDPISEHNRLYWYRQTLGQGPEFLTYFQNEAQLEKSRLLSDRFSAERPKGSFSTLEIQRTEQGDSAMYLCASSLGQGLNTEAFFGQGTRLTVV.

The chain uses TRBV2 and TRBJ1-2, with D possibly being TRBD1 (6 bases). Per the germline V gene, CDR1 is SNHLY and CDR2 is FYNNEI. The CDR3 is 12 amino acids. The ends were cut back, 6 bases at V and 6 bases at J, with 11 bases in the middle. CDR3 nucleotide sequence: TGTGCCAGCAGGGAACAGGGCCATGGCTACACCTTC. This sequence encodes CASREQGHGYTF.